What follows describes a single TCR beta chain. Its antigen is undetermined. Germline assignment: CDR1 SGHTA and CDR2 FQGNSA. The CDR3 has 18 residues. V shed 1 base and J 6 bases; nucleotides not matched to a gene: 16. Assay used: immunoSEQ multiplex PCR; TCRdb lists only in-frame clones, some missing. Altogether over 60,000 clones are present, about 90% being singletons, with the ten largest covering under 1%. These data originate in a study of OX40 agonist ivuxolimab in advanced cancers. Across the whole study: The dose-escalation cohort was around 83% male, with a mean age of about 56 years, ranging about 20 to 79.

With autoimmune disease history or systemic immunosuppression, patients were excluded. Study findings and constraints: Researchers did not determine the expanded peripheral T cells' antigen specificity.

The V call is TRBV7-2, the J call TRBJ1-2, with 8 positions matching TRBD1. The sequence derives from an adult with an advanced solid tumor such as melanoma, head and neck, liver or kidney cancer. Material: CD4+ or CD8+ T cells sorted from blood, obtained in a trial of the OX40 agonist ivuxolimab. CDR3 DNA: TGTGCCAGCAGCTTAGTGAGGTATGGACAGGGTTCATCTGATGGCTACACCTTC. Translated: CASSLVRYGQGSSDGYTF.